The 5 T cell receptor beta chains reported below all come from one sample, sequenced in a study of identical twins. TCRdb reprocessed the 5' RACE reads via MiXCR and lists one record per CDR3 protein. The sample shows about 240,000 distinct CDR3 sequences, about 11% of them seen only once. Specimen: memory T cells sorted from blood. Every receptor here comes from a man aged 50 to 59 in good health.

This clonotype came up many times. The rearrangement joins TRBV7-2 to TRBJ2-3; 9 bases are a match to TRBD2. This CDR3 region has 17 residues. Per the germline V gene, CDR1 is SGHTA and CDR2 is FQGNSA. The junction had 14 bases not matched to a gene; V was cut back by 4 bases and J by 6 bases. Here the CDR3 DNA reads TGTGCCAGCAGCTCCCTAGCGCGGGGGGGCACACCTGATACGCAGTATTTT. Its protein product is CASSSLARGGTPDTQYF.

There are many counts of this clonotype. J is TRBJ2-1 and V is TRBV19, with no clear D. Germline-derived CDR1 and CDR2 are LNHDA and SQIVND (reference sequence). The CDR3 has 15 amino acids. Trimming took off 3 bases at V and 3 bases at J, with 12 bases between the two ends. This CDR3 is CASSMGWGNYNEQFF. DNA for the CDR3: TGTGCCAGTAGTATGGGGTGGGGAAACTACAATGAGCAGTTCTTC.

This clonotype was recorded many times. The chain uses TRBV5-1 and TRBJ2-1; 8 bases align to TRBD1. The CDR3 runs 15 residues. The V segment lost 2 bases and the J segment 6 bases; nucleotides outside the gene matches: 7. The germline V gene has CDR1 SGHRS and CDR2 YFSETQ. The CDR3 spells CASSFQQGVGNEQFF. The CDR3 DNA sequence: TGCGCCAGCAGCTTTCAACAGGGGGTTGGCAATGAGCAGTTCTTC. The full variable domain, its missing parts supplied by reference TRBV5-1 and TRBJ2-1, is KAGVTQTPRYLIKTRGQQVTLSCSPISGHRSVSWYQQTPGQGLQFLFEYFSETQRNKGNFPGRFSGRQFSNSRSEMNVSTLELGDSALYLCASSFQQGVGNEQFFGPGTRLTVL.

The gene calls are TRBV20-1 and TRBJ1-5; possibly TRBD1 for D (5 bases). The V and J ends lost 4 bases and 9 bases respectively, with 13 bases between them. The germline gives CDR1 DFQATT, CDR2 SNEGSKA (reference sequence). This CDR3 region has 12 residues. In DNA form, the CDR3 reads TGCAGTGCTACGGACGACACAGGGCCCCAGCATTTT. This translates into CSATDDTGPQHF.

A few counts support this clonotype. The DNA of the CDR3 is TGTGCCAGCAGTGAAGAGCGGCAGGTCGGTGAGCAGTTCTTC. It codes for CASSEERQVGEQFF. The rearrangement joins TRBV2 to TRBJ2-1, with D tentatively TRBD2 (5 bases). V was trimmed by 1 base and J by 9 bases, leaving 13 bases between them. In germline, CDR1 is SNHLY, CDR2 FYNNEI. This CDR3 region has 14 residues.